Each of the 21 T cell receptor beta chains below was sequenced from the same sample in a study of early T cells in non-severe SARS-CoV-2 infection. TCRdb re-analysed the 5' RACE reads in MiXCR, keeping a single row per CDR3 protein. The sample includes approximately 90,000 distinct CDR3 sequences, 10% to 15% of them seen just once. Sample: whole blood, taken at baseline. These receptors came from an adult who was a healthcare worker with PCR-confirmed SARS-CoV-2 infection or an uninfected control (not recorded which).

Only a few counts were recorded for this clonotype. V usage is TRBV7-6 and J usage is TRBJ1-1; 11 bases align to TRBD1. The V and J ends lost 5 bases and 4 bases, in that order; junction bases with no gene match: 6. CDR1 SGHVS and CDR2 FNYEAQ come from the germline V gene. The CDR3 contains 15 residues. As DNA, the CDR3 is TGTGCCAGCAGCCAGGACAGGGGGCGTTCCACTGAAGCTTTCTTT. Translated: CASSQDRGRSTEAFF.

There are a few counts of this clonotype. The chain has TRBV3-1 and TRBJ2-7; 8 bases are shared with TRBD2. The J segment lost 5 bases and the V segment lost 0 bases, leaving 9 bases of the junction unmatched. CDR3 length: 16 residues. Germline values: CDR1 LGHDT, CDR2 YNNKEL (reference sequence). DNA for the CDR3: TGTGCCAGCAGCCAAGAAAGGGTAGCGGGGTCTAACGAGCAGTACTTC. It codes for CASSQERVAGSNEQYF.

This chain connects TRBV14 to TRBJ2-5; D gene uncertain. CDR1 SGHDN and CDR2 FVKESK come from the germline V gene. Trimming took 1 base from V and 7 from J, leaving 10 bases between them. The CDR3 consists of 13 residues. As DNA, the CDR3 is TGTGCCAGCAGCCAAGGGGCCCGGGCGACCCAGTACTTC. Translated: CASSQGARATQYF.

CDR3 amino acids: CASSAGDRYEQYF. The CDR3 nucleotides read TGTGCCAGCAGCGCAGGCGACCGGTACGAGCAGTACTTC. The genes are TRBV9 and TRBJ2-7, with no clear D. CDR3 size: 13 residues. Germline V CDR1 and CDR2: SGDLS, YYNGEE. V lost 3 bases, J lost 4 bases, and 11 bases lay in between.

This clonotype was detected ten times or more. This chain connects TRBV29-1 to TRBJ2-5; 7 nucleotides match TRBD1. Unmatched junction bases numbered 11, after V lost 6 bases and J lost 4 bases. Germline CDR1 SQVTM, CDR2 ANQGSEA. The CDR3 is 14 amino acids. The CDR3: CSVAGTVKGETQYF. The CDR3 coding sequence is TGCAGCGTCGCCGGGACAGTGAAGGGAGAGACCCAGTACTTC.

The chain couples TRBV7-6 to TRBJ2-7, with D perhaps matching TRBD1 (6 bases). The germline V and J ends were trimmed by 1 base and 6 bases, with 16 bases remaining between them. The CDR3 spans 15 residues. Germline V gives CDR1 SGHVS, CDR2 FNYEAQ. DNA for the CDR3: TGTGCCAGCAGCTTAGGGACAGAGCCCACTGCCGAGCAGTACTTC. Translating it yields CASSLGTEPTAEQYF. Full variable domain (rest looked up from reference TRBV7-6 and TRBJ2-7): GAGVSQSPRYKVTKRGQDVALRCDPISGHVSLYWYRQALGQGPEFLTYFNYEAQQDKSGLPNDRFSAERPEGSISTLTIQRTEQRDSAMYRCASSLGTEPTAEQYFGPGTRLTVT.

This clonotype occurred a few times. This rearrangement joins TRBV7-8 to TRBJ2-1; TRBD2 matches 11 bases. V gave up 2 bases and J gave up 2 bases; unmatched junction bases: 5. CDR1 and CDR2 from the germline V gene are SGHVS and FQNEAQ. The CDR3 sequence is 17 residues long. The CDR3 here is CASSLQFSGGAYNEQFF. CDR3 nucleotide sequence: TGTGCCAGCAGCTTACAGTTTAGCGGGGGGGCCTACAATGAGCAGTTCTTC.

The chain couples TRBV6-2 or TRBV6-3 to TRBJ1-5; 7 bases agree with TRBD1. The germline gives CDR1 MNHEY, CDR2 SVGEGT. V was pared by 2 bases and J by 11 bases, with 9 bases of the junction left unmatched. CDR3 length: 14 amino acids. The CDR3 reads CASSYRQGGQSQHF. CDR3 sequence (DNA): TGTGCCAGCAGTTACCGACAGGGCGGACAGTCCCAGCATTTT.

This clonotype turned up a few times. The chain couples TRBV10-3 to TRBJ1-2; 9 bases align to TRBD1. Looked up from germline, CDR1 is ENHRY and CDR2 is SYGVKD. This CDR3 is built from 14 residues. J lost 4 bases, V lost 6 bases, and 6 bases had no gene match. The CDR3 protein is CAIRETGGSYGYTF. CDR3 DNA: TGTGCCATCAGGGAAACAGGGGGCAGCTATGGCTACACCTTC.

The V call is TRBV6-5, the J call TRBJ1-1, with TRBD1 matching 11 bases. CDR3 length: 16 residues. Germline V CDR1 and CDR2: MNHEY, SVGAGI. V shed 7 bases, J shed 0 bases, and the junction held 7 bases outside the gene matches. The CDR3 loop reads CASTRTGGWVNTEAFF. The CDR3 DNA reads TGTGCCAGCACCCGGACAGGGGGCTGGGTGAACACTGAAGCTTTCTTT.

This clonotype has at least ten counts. The chain employs TRBV3-1 and TRBJ2-2, with 7 bases matching TRBD1. The germline gives CDR1 LGHDT, CDR2 YNNKEL (reference sequence). V shed 6 bases, J shed 5 bases, and the junction held 9 bases outside the gene matches. CDR3 size: 15 residues. The CDR3 region has the DNA TGTGCCAGCAGGCACAGGACAGGAATGACCGGGGAGCTGTTTTTT. It translates to CASRHRTGMTGELFF.

Only a few counts were recorded for this clonotype. J is TRBJ2-7 and V is TRBV11-1; D may correspond to TRBD1 or TRBD2 (6 bases each). Per the germline V gene, CDR1 is SGHAT and CDR2 is FQDESV (reference sequence). Trimming shortened V by 5 bases and J by 4 bases, and 15 bases separated the two germline ends. There are 14 residues in the CDR3. The CDR3: CASSAEGELYEQYF. The CDR3 DNA reads as TGTGCCAGCAGCGCGGAGGGGGAACTTTACGAGCAGTACTTC.

This clonotype has only a few counts. J is TRBJ2-2 and V is TRBV18; D call uncertain. V dropped 2 bases and J dropped 6 bases, with 7 bases sitting between them. This CDR3 has 13 residues. In germline, CDR1 is KGHSH, CDR2 LQKENI. This CDR3 is CASSPTSPGELFF. The DNA for the CDR3 is TGTGCCAGCTCACCAACCAGTCCCGGGGAGCTGTTTTTT. The whole variable domain, filled in from reference TRBV18 and TRBJ2-2, reads NAGVMQNPRHLVRRRGQEARLRCSPMKGHSHVYWYRQLPEEGLKFMVYLQKENIIDESGMPKERFSAEFPKEGPSILRIQQVVRGDSAAYFCASSPTSPGELFFGEGSRLTVL.

This clonotype was recorded at least ten times. The rearrangement uses TRBV20-1 and TRBJ1-4, with no clear D. Between the trimmed V and J ends, which lost 3 bases and 4 bases, there was a span of 12 bases. This CDR3 is 14 amino acids long. From germline, CDR1 is DFQATT and CDR2 SNEGSKA (reference sequence). The chain's CDR3 is CSASWSGGNEKLFF. Written as DNA, the CDR3 is TGCAGTGCTAGCTGGTCCGGCGGTAATGAAAAACTGTTTTTT.

The chain combines TRBV6-2 or TRBV6-3 with TRBJ2-4; tentative D call: TRBD1 (6 bases). V lost 4 bases, J lost 0 bases, and 16 bases lay in between. This CDR3 has 17 residues. Germline lookup yields CDR1 MNHEY and CDR2 SVGEGT. The CDR3 is CASSSTGHPLAKNIQYF. As DNA, the CDR3 is TGTGCCAGCAGTTCTACAGGGCACCCTCTAGCCAAAAACATTCAGTACTTC.

J is TRBJ1-2 and V is TRBV5-1, with 7 bases aligning to TRBD1. The length of the CDR3 is 13 residues. Germline assignment: CDR1 SGHRS and CDR2 YFSETQ. Trimming removed 3 bases from V and 4 bases from J; junction bases left unmatched: 3. CDR3 nucleotides: TGCGCCAGCAGCTCCGGACAGGTCTATGGCTACACCTTC. The encoded protein is CASSSGQVYGYTF.

This clonotype came up a few times. The chain is built from TRBV14 and TRBJ2-1, with D hard to call. Germline V CDR1 and CDR2: SGHDN, FVKESK. This CDR3 has 13 residues. V was trimmed by 3 bases and J by 3 bases, leaving 6 bases between them. For the CDR3, the DNA is TGTGCCAGCAGCCATCGGAACTACAATGAGCAGTTCTTC. As protein: CASSHRNYNEQFF.

There are a few counts of this clonotype. V usage is TRBV3-1 and J usage is TRBJ1-2, with 9 positions matching TRBD1. The junction had 7 bases not matched to a gene; V was cut back by 4 bases and J by 4 bases. CDR3 length equals 15 residues. CDR1 is LGHDT, CDR2 YNNKEL, per germline (reference sequence). The CDR3 coding sequence is TGTGCCAGCAGCCCTTCGGACAGGGGAGGCTATGGCTACACCTTC. It specifies CASSPSDRGGYGYTF.

V usage is TRBV20-1 and J usage is TRBJ2-5; TRBD1 might be the D (5 bases). CDR1 is DFQATT and CDR2 is SNEGSKA in the germline V gene (reference sequence). V dropped 0 bases and J dropped 3 bases, with 17 bases sitting between them. The length of the CDR3 is 16 residues. CDR3 loop: CSARDLPGAREETQYF. In DNA form, the CDR3 reads TGCAGTGCTAGAGATTTACCCGGTGCCAGGGAAGAGACCCAGTACTTC.

J is TRBJ1-2 and V is TRBV6-1; tentatively, D is TRBD1 (6 bases). CDR3 length: 13 residues. Germline V gene data show CDR1 as MNHNS and CDR2 as SASEGT. V lost 6 bases, J lost 2 bases, and 10 bases lay in between. The CDR3 bases are TGTGCCAGCAGGAGAGGGGGGAACTATGGCTACACCTTC. Amino acid sequence: CASRRGGNYGYTF.

The gene calls are TRBV10-3 and TRBJ1-2; tentative D call: TRBD1 (6 bases). CDR1 ENHRY and CDR2 SYGVKD come from the germline V gene. V gave up 0 bases and J gave up 7 bases, with 9 bases separating them. CDR3 length: 13 amino acids. This chain's CDR3 is CAISESLGAGYTF. For the CDR3, the DNA is TGTGCCATCAGTGAGTCTTTGGGGGCTGGCTACACCTTC.